This T cell receptor beta chain derives from a study of T cell responses to AZD1222 COVID-19 vaccine. The table came from immunoSEQ multiplex PCR; TCRdb's copy has only in-frame clones and leaves some out. The sample lists 40,000 to 45,000 clones, about three quarters seen once, with about 3.9% in the top ten. In germline, CDR1 is LGHDT, CDR2 YNNKEL (reference sequence). The V end was cut by 1 base, the J end by 4 bases, with 10 bases between. This CDR3 has 14 residues. The genes are TRBV3-1 (or the pseudogene TRBV3-2) and TRBJ1-2; D possibly corresponds to TRBD1 (5 bases). This specimen consisted of peripheral blood, obtained on day 0 of AZD1222 vaccination. The sequence was collected from an adult in good health. The CDR3 nucleotides are TGTGCCAGCAGCCAAGGGGACCTCCCCTATGGCTACACCTTC. As protein: CASSQGDLPYGYTF.